The 8 T cell receptor beta chains below come from one sample, sequenced in a study of blood T cell repertoires in COVID-19. The repertoire was sequenced with immunoSEQ multiplex PCR; TCRdb's copy has only in-frame clones and lacks some. This table has roughly 170,000 clones, approximately 79% appearing once. What was sequenced was peripheral blood. The source of these receptors is an elderly woman with acute or convalescent COVID-19.

A single count supports this clone. The chain links TRBV29-1 to TRBJ2-6; D is unclear. V lost 1 base to trimming and J lost 4 bases, with 8 bases between them. Germline V gene sequence: CDR1 SQVTM, CDR2 ANQGSEA. The CDR3 is 14 amino acids. The CDR3 sequence is CSVEGSEGANVLTF. CDR3 nucleotides: TGCAGCGTTGAAGGGTCGGAGGGGGCCAACGTCCTGACTTTC.

In this sample, this clone turned up once. V and J are TRBV6-2 or TRBV6-3 and TRBJ1-4; D may be TRBD1 (6 bases). The CDR3 runs 14 residues. Trimming shortened V by 5 bases and J by 5 bases, and 12 bases separated the two germline ends. Germline CDR1 and CDR2: MNHEY and SVGEGT. The CDR3: CASSPGQTNEKLFF. The CDR3 bases are TGTGCCAGCAGTCCGGGACAAACGAATGAAAAACTGTTTTTT.

This rearrangement joins TRBV6-2 or TRBV6-3 to TRBJ2-3, with TRBD2 matching over 9 bases. The ends lost 4 bases at V and 4 bases at J; junction bases unmatched: 6. Germline V lookup: CDR1 MNHEY, CDR2 SVGEGT. The CDR3 extends over 15 amino acids. CDR3 sequence: CASSSAGGRADTQYF. The CDR3, as DNA: TGTGCCAGCAGTTCCGCGGGGGGGCGGGCAGATACGCAGTATTTT.

This chain joins TRBV9 and TRBJ2-4; D might be TRBD2 (6 bases). Trimming removed 4 bases at V and 8 bases at J, with 13 bases between. The V gene's germline CDR1 is SGDLS and CDR2 YYNGEE. CDR3 size: 13 residues. CDR3 protein: CASSPEGGYIQYF. Here the CDR3 DNA reads TGTGCCAGCAGCCCGGAGGGCGGTTACATTCAGTACTTC.

V and J are TRBV10-1 and TRBJ1-2, with D maybe TRBD1 (6 bases). The CDR3 contains 15 residues. Germline V gene data show CDR1 as WNHNN and CDR2 as SYGVQD (reference sequence). Trimming pared 0 bases from V and 8 bases from J, leaving 16 bases between. The CDR3 DNA reads TGCGCCAGCAGTGAGTCTCCAGGGGCCGAGGGCGGCTACACCTTC. Its protein is CASSESPGAEGGYTF.

This clone was counted a single time. The chain uses TRBV28 and TRBJ1-5; 8 bases line up with TRBD1. CDR1 MDHEN and CDR2 SYDVKM come from the germline V gene. The CDR3 spans 15 residues. J gave up 0 bases and V 4 bases, and 2 bases lay outside the gene matches. The DNA of the CDR3 is TGTGCCAGCAGTTCACAGGGGGGTAGCAATCAGCCCCAGCATTTT. The encoded protein is CASSSQGGSNQPQHF.

This clone was counted between two and nine times. The rearrangement links TRBV10-3 to TRBJ1-4; 7 bases align to TRBD1. V was pared by 3 bases and J by 3 bases, with 4 bases of the junction left unmatched. The CDR3 contains 15 residues. Germline V gene lookup returns CDR1 ENHRY and CDR2 SYGVKD. The CDR3 coding sequence is TGTGCCATCAGTGACCAGACAGGGTCTAATGAAAAACTGTTTTTT. It is translated as CAISDQTGSNEKLFF.

This chain connects TRBV6-2 or TRBV6-3 to TRBJ2-7; perhaps TRBD2 as D (6 bases). Germline CDR1 reads MNHEY; CDR2 reads SVGEGT. This CDR3 spans 16 amino acids. V lost 2 bases, J lost 3 bases, and 17 bases lay in between. The CDR3 spells CASSYTPGLLFYEQYF. CDR3 DNA: TGTGCCAGCAGTTACACTCCGGGACTTTTGTTCTACGAGCAGTACTTC.